A single sample is the source of the 27 T cell receptor beta chains below, sequenced in a study of blood T cell repertoires in COVID-19. Sequenced by immunoSEQ multiplex PCR; TCRdb stores in-frame clones only, minus some. The sample lists 120,000 to 150,000 clones; roughly 78% were seen once. Sequencing input: peripheral blood. Receptors were obtained from a man aged 60 to 75 with acute or convalescent COVID-19.

This clone was observed a single time. CDR3 nucleotide sequence: TGTGCCACCAGTCCCGACAGGGTGAACACCGGGGAGCTGTTTTTT. Its protein product is CATSPDRVNTGELFF. The chain joins TRBV15 to TRBJ2-2; TRBD1 agrees at 7 bases. V gave up 6 bases and J gave up 1 base; unmatched junction bases: 5. CDR1 is LNHNV and CDR2 is YYDKDF in the germline V gene (reference sequence). The CDR3 totals 15 residues.

This clone was seen only a few times. The chain employs TRBV30 and TRBJ2-3; D remains unclear. V shed 4 bases and J shed 0 bases, with 14 bases lying between them. The CDR3 has 15 amino acids. The germline V gene encodes CDR1 GTSNPN and CDR2 SVGIG (reference sequence). The CDR3: CAWMVKRLSTDTQYF. The CDR3 DNA sequence: TGTGCCTGGATGGTTAAGCGCCTGAGCACAGATACGCAGTATTTT.

This chain uses TRBV19 with TRBJ2-7; 11 positions agree with TRBD2. The trim removed 6 bases at V and 7 bases at J, leaving 8 bases unmatched. The CDR3 totals 14 residues. CDR1 is LNHDA and CDR2 is SQIVND in the germline V gene (reference sequence). CDR3: CASRLTSGIGEQYF. DNA for the CDR3: TGTGCCAGTAGGTTGACTAGCGGGATTGGAGAGCAGTACTTC.

This chain connects TRBV6-4 to TRBJ2-3, with 12 nucleotides matching TRBD2. V lost 5 bases to trimming and J lost 3 bases; unmatched junction nucleotides: 3. Germline CDR1 reads MRHNA; CDR2 reads SNTAGT. The CDR3 is 15 amino acids. CDR3 nucleotide sequence: TGTGCCAGCAGTCAAGGACTAGCGGGAACAGATACGCAGTATTTT. This gives the protein CASSQGLAGTDTQYF.

The gene calls are TRBV19 and TRBJ2-6, with D perhaps matching TRBD2 (5 bases). The CDR3 contains 14 residues. The germline V gene encodes CDR1 LNHDA and CDR2 SQIVND (reference sequence). Trimming took 5 bases from V and 4 from J, leaving 9 bases between them. The DNA for the CDR3 is TGTGCCAGTAGTGAGGGCGGAGGGGCCAACGTCCTGACTTTC. Its translation is CASSEGGGANVLTF.

The rearrangement links TRBV28 to TRBJ2-2, with D uncertain. The CDR3 covers 14 residues. The germline CDR1 and CDR2 sequences are MDHEN and SYDVKM. Trimming left V 6 bases short and J 1 base short, with 9 bases between. Here the CDR3 reads CASRALLNTGELFF. In DNA, the CDR3 is TGTGCCAGCAGGGCATTATTGAACACCGGGGAGCTGTTTTTT.

The V call is TRBV11-2, the J call TRBJ1-1, with a weak D call TRBD1 (6 bases). V was trimmed by 8 bases and J by 3 bases, leaving 13 bases between them. Germline V gene sequence: CDR1 SGHAT, CDR2 FQNNGV. This CDR3 comprises 13 residues. CDR3 sequence: CASARGGDTEAFF. The CDR3 DNA sequence: TGTGCCAGCGCTAGGGGGGGGGACACTGAAGCTTTCTTT. Full variable domain (remainder filled in from reference TRBV11-2 and TRBJ1-1): EAGVAQSPRYKIIEKRQSVAFWCNPISGHATLYWYQQILGQGPKLLIQFQNNGVVDDSQLPKDRFSAERLKGVDSTLKIQPAKLEDSAVYLCASARGGDTEAFFGQGTRLTVV.

This clone was recorded a few times. The J gene is TRBJ2-7, the V gene TRBV27, with 8 bases that match TRBD2. The V gene end was trimmed by 5 bases and the J gene end by 4 bases; junction bases not matched to a gene: 10. The CDR3 runs 15 residues. Germline values: CDR1 MNHEY, CDR2 SMNVEV (reference sequence). As DNA, the CDR3 is TGTGCCAGCAGTCTCCAGAGCGGGAGAGGGTACGAGCAGTACTTC. This translates into CASSLQSGRGYEQYF.

This chain links TRBV28 with TRBJ1-5, with 8 bases that match TRBD1. CDR3 size: 15 residues. The ends lost 6 bases at V and 5 bases at J; junction bases unmatched: 9. Germline V gene lookup returns CDR1 MDHEN and CDR2 SYDVKM. The CDR3 DNA reads TGTGCCAGCAGCCGACAGGGGTGGGGGGATCAGCCCCAGCATTTT. Encoded protein: CASSRQGWGDQPQHF.

The CDR3, as DNA: TGTGCCAGCAGTAGGTACCTTAGACAGGATGTGAACACTGAAGCTTTCTTT. Encoded protein: CASSRYLRQDVNTEAFF. J is TRBJ1-1 and V is TRBV27; the D gene is possibly TRBD1 (6 bases). This CDR3 is 17 amino acids long. Trimming shortened V by 5 bases and J by 0 bases, and 19 bases separated the two germline ends. CDR1 MNHEY and CDR2 SMNVEV come from the germline V gene (reference sequence).

The chain joins TRBV28 to TRBJ1-1; 9 bases match TRBD1. The CDR3 covers 17 residues. V was pared by 4 bases and J by 1 base, with 10 bases of the junction left unmatched. Germline V gene data show CDR1 as MDHEN and CDR2 as SYDVKM. Here the CDR3 DNA reads TGTGCCAGCAGTTCCCTCGGGACAGGGAGGGGGAACACTGAAGCTTTCTTT. It is translated as CASSSLGTGRGNTEAFF.

This chain joins TRBV18 and TRBJ1-2; TRBD1 aligns across 7 bases. Looked up from germline, CDR1 is KGHSH and CDR2 is LQKENI. After removal of 4 bases from V and 6 bases from J, the junction contained 8 bases not matched to a gene. The CDR3 sequence is 14 residues long. The CDR3: CASSHEQGSDGYTF. Written as DNA, the CDR3 is TGTGCCAGCTCACACGAACAGGGGAGCGATGGCTACACCTTC.

V and J are TRBV29-1 and TRBJ2-7; D possibly corresponds to TRBD2 (6 bases). The CDR3 totals 13 residues. Germline CDR1 and CDR2: SQVTM and ANQGSEA. Trimming stripped 6 bases from V and 3 bases from J, with 15 bases between. The CDR3 sequence is CSVGPGTYYEQYF. For the CDR3, the DNA is TGCAGCGTGGGGCCCGGGACTTACTACGAGCAGTACTTC.

This clone was recorded a few times. This chain joins TRBV18 and TRBJ1-2; 8 bases line up with TRBD1. This CDR3 comprises 13 residues. Per the germline V gene, CDR1 is KGHSH and CDR2 is LQKENI. Trimming removed 5 bases from V and 5 bases from J; junction bases left unmatched: 4. The CDR3 coding sequence is TGTGCCAGCTCAACCGGGACAGGATATGGCTACACCTTC. It is translated as CASSTGTGYGYTF.

A word on this clone: This specimen includes other DNA sequences encoding the same CDR3. The chain couples TRBV5-6 to TRBJ1-1; D unresolved. V lost 2 bases to trimming and J lost 1 base, with 6 bases between them. This CDR3 is built from 13 residues. CDR1 is SGHDT and CDR2 is YYEEEE in the germline V gene. The CDR3 nucleotides read TGTGCCAGCAGCTTCGGAGGGAACACTGAAGCTTTCTTT. Amino acid sequence: CASSFGGNTEAFF.

The chain joins TRBV3-1 (or the pseudogene TRBV3-2) to TRBJ2-3; a possible D gene is TRBD2 (7 bases). Germline values: CDR1 LGHDT, CDR2 YNNKEL (reference sequence). The CDR3 sequence is 19 residues long. V was trimmed by 0 bases and J by 4 bases, leaving 23 bases between them. The DNA for the CDR3 is TGTGCCAGCAGCCAAGATTGGACAGAATCACTAGCGTCCGCAGATACGCAGTATTTT. It specifies CASSQDWTESLASADTQYF.

The chain links TRBV30 to TRBJ1-2; D perhaps matches TRBD1 (5 bases). This CDR3 spans 12 amino acids. The V end lost 7 bases, the J end lost 2 bases, and 11 bases lay between the germline ends. CDR1 and CDR2 (germline): GTSNPN, SVGIG (reference sequence). CDR3 sequence reads: CAFDSTNYGYTF. As DNA, the CDR3 is TGTGCCTTCGACAGTACCAACTATGGCTACACCTTC.

The chain has TRBV29-1 and TRBJ1-2, with 9 bases fitting TRBD1. The CDR3 totals 15 residues. The germline gives CDR1 SQVTM, CDR2 ANQGSEA. V lost 0 bases, J lost 8 bases, and 10 bases stayed unmatched. The CDR3 DNA reads TGCAGCGTTGAAGAGACAGGACAGGGGATAGGAGGCTACACCTTC. Its protein product is CSVEETGQGIGGYTF.

The table lists this clone with a few counts. The genes are TRBV9 and TRBJ1-2; 9 bases are a match to TRBD1. Germline values: CDR1 SGDLS, CDR2 YYNGEE. The ends lost 4 bases at V and 1 base at J; junction bases unmatched: 5. The CDR3 has 15 amino acids. The CDR3 region is CASSFGTGNNYGYTF. The CDR3 DNA sequence: TGTGCCAGCAGCTTCGGGACAGGGAATAACTATGGCTACACCTTC.

This sequence joins TRBV28 and TRBJ2-1; possibly TRBD1 for D (5 bases). The germline CDR1 and CDR2 sequences are MDHEN and SYDVKM. This CDR3 is 16 amino acids long. V lost 6 bases, J lost 2 bases, and 17 bases lay in between. DNA for the CDR3: TGTGCCAGCAGCCTTAGCCCCAGGGTACCCTACAATGAGCAGTTCTTC. Translation gives CASSLSPRVPYNEQFF.

The rearrangement uses TRBV4-3 and TRBJ1-5; TRBD1 agrees at 7 bases. Looked up from germline, CDR1 is LGHNA and CDR2 is YSLEER. The V segment lost 0 bases and the J segment 6 bases; nucleotides outside the gene matches: 5. This CDR3 is built from 15 residues. The CDR3 DNA is TGCGCCAGCAGCCAAGATCTGCAGGGGGTTCAGCCCCAGCATTTT. Its translation: CASSQDLQGVQPQHF.

J is TRBJ2-7 and V is TRBV3-1 (or the pseudogene TRBV3-2); tentative D call: TRBD2 (5 bases). The CDR3 loop spans 13 amino acids. Between the trimmed V and J ends, which lost 1 base and 7 bases, there was a span of 11 bases. Germline V gives CDR1 LGHDT, CDR2 YNNKEL (reference sequence). CDR3 nucleotide sequence: TGTGCCAGCAGCCAAGTCCCGCCGGGAGAGCAGTACTTC. Its translation: CASSQVPPGEQYF.

The rearrangement links TRBV11-1 to TRBJ2-4; 9 nucleotides match TRBD2. This CDR3 is 13 amino acids long. Germline V gives CDR1 SGHAT, CDR2 FQDESV (reference sequence). V lost 6 bases to trimming and J lost 7 bases; unmatched junction nucleotides: 4. CDR3 nucleotide sequence: TGTGCCAGCAGTTCCGGGACTAGCAACATTCAGTACTTC. Translated, it gives CASSSGTSNIQYF.

CDR3: CASSFRDSRRGYTF. The CDR3 DNA reads TGTGCCAGCAGTTTCCGAGACTCACGGAGGGGCTACACCTTC. J is TRBJ1-2 and V is TRBV27; no reliable D call. This CDR3 is built from 14 residues. The germline gives CDR1 MNHEY, CDR2 SMNVEV (reference sequence). The V end lost 3 bases, the J end lost 8 bases, and 16 bases lay between the germline ends.

This clone was observed a few times. V gene TRBV4-3 combines with J gene TRBJ1-2; tentatively, D is TRBD1 (5 bases). V gave up 0 bases and J gave up 0 bases, with 8 bases separating them. Germline CDR1 LGHNA, CDR2 YSLEER. The CDR3 runs to 15 residues. The CDR3 nucleotides read TGCGCCAGCAGCCAAGATCCAGGGACTAACTATGGCTACACCTTC. Translated, it gives CASSQDPGTNYGYTF.

The table lists this clone with a few counts. This chain uses TRBV29-1 with TRBJ1-2, with 7 positions matching TRBD1. The germline gives CDR1 SQVTM, CDR2 ANQGSEA. The CDR3 is 14 residues long. J lost 2 bases, V lost 6 bases, and 9 bases had no gene match. The DNA of the CDR3 is TGCAGCGTCCTCGACAGGGAAAAAAACTATGGCTACACCTTC. It translates to CSVLDREKNYGYTF.

This chain uses TRBV15 with TRBJ1-5; no clear D. This CDR3 has 12 amino acids. Germline V gene data show CDR1 as LNHNV and CDR2 as YYDKDF (reference sequence). Trimming left V 7 bases short and J 9 bases short, with 13 bases between. The CDR3 DNA reads TGTGCCACCAATCTCCCCCCGGGGCCCCAGCATTTT. Amino acid sequence: CATNLPPGPQHF. Full variable domain (missing parts from reference TRBV15 and TRBJ1-5): DAMVIQNPRYQVTQFGKPVTLSCSQTLNHNVMYWYQQKSSQAPKLLFHYYDKDFNNEADTPDNFQSRRPNTSFCFLDIRSPGLGDTAMYLCATNLPPGPQHFGDGTRLSIL.